Shown below are 26 T cell receptor beta chains from a single sample sequenced in a study of human versus mouse CDR3 diversity and MHC coevolution. Sequencing used immunoSEQ multiplex PCR; TCRdb keeps in-frame clones, though not all of them. Here the sample spans about 81,000 clones, 90% to 95% being singletons. Sequencing was performed on naive CD4+ T cells from blood. Noted subset: CD45RO-negative CD62L-positive naive CD4 T cells. The receptors were gathered from a person aged 30-70 years in good health.

The V gene is TRBV5-8, the J gene TRBJ1-1; 9 bases map to TRBD1. The V gene end was trimmed by 4 bases and the J gene end by 4 bases; junction bases not matched to a gene: 8. This CDR3 contains 15 residues. Germline V gene lookup returns CDR1 SGHTS and CDR2 YDEGEE. The CDR3 protein is CASSPPQGAGTEAFF. The CDR3 DNA follows: TGTGCCAGCAGCCCGCCACAGGGGGCGGGCACTGAAGCTTTCTTT.

The gene calls are TRBV28 and TRBJ1-2; maybe TRBD1 (5 bases). V was pared by 4 bases and J by 0 bases, with 9 bases between. The CDR3 spans 14 residues. Germline-derived CDR1 and CDR2 are MDHEN and SYDVKM. The CDR3 is CASSYDSANYGYTF. In nucleotides, the CDR3 is TGTGCCAGCAGTTACGACAGTGCTAACTATGGCTACACCTTC.

The chain combines TRBV4-3 with TRBJ2-1, with 8 bases fitting TRBD2. Germline values: CDR1 LGHNA, CDR2 YSLEER. The CDR3 consists of 16 residues. V dropped 0 bases and J dropped 3; count of bases not matched to a gene: 4. The CDR3 DNA is TGCGCCAGCAGCCAAGAGCGGGGGGCCCACTACAATGAGCAGTTCTTC. Translation: CASSQERGAHYNEQFF.

The chain carries TRBV11-2 and TRBJ2-7; the D gene is possibly TRBD2 (5 bases). The ends were cut back, 5 bases at V and 4 bases at J, with 12 bases in the middle. Looked up from germline, CDR1 is SGHAT and CDR2 is FQNNGV. The CDR3 is made up of 13 amino acids. DNA of the CDR3: TGTGCCAGCAGCCTCACCTGGGAGTACGAGCAGTACTTC. Protein sequence: CASSLTWEYEQYF.

V gene TRBV30 combines with J gene TRBJ2-7; TRBD1 agrees at 8 bases. The CDR3 runs to 13 residues. Germline V gene lookup returns CDR1 GTSNPN and CDR2 SVGIG (reference sequence). V lost 2 bases to trimming and J lost 5 bases; unmatched junction nucleotides: 5. CDR3 coding DNA: TGTGCCTGGAGTCCATGGACAGGGAACGAGCAGTACTTC. Its protein is CAWSPWTGNEQYF.

The V gene is TRBV6-4, the J gene TRBJ2-2; a weak D match, TRBD1 (6 bases). This CDR3 has 15 amino acids. Trimming took off 5 bases at V and 0 bases at J, with 10 bases between the two ends. The germline gives CDR1 MRHNA, CDR2 SNTAGT. The CDR3 protein is CASSKTGANTGELFF. CDR3 DNA: TGTGCCAGCAGTAAGACAGGAGCGAACACCGGGGAGCTGTTTTTT.

V usage is TRBV2 and J usage is TRBJ1-2; no clear D. CDR3 length: 16 residues. Looked up from germline, CDR1 is SNHLY and CDR2 is FYNNEI. Trimming took off 3 bases at V and 4 bases at J, with 18 bases between the two ends. CDR3 region: CASSEFGTVDTYGYTF. CDR3 nucleotides: TGTGCCAGCAGTGAGTTTGGTACAGTAGATACCTATGGCTACACCTTC.

This clone was seen just once. This chain links TRBV2 with TRBJ2-1, with TRBD2 matching 12 bases. This CDR3 spans 15 amino acids. V was clipped by 6 bases and J by 7 bases; unmatched bases: 7. The germline CDR1 and CDR2 sequences are SNHLY and FYNNEI. This CDR3 is CASSPGLAGSNEQFF. The CDR3 bases are TGTGCCAGCAGCCCCGGACTAGCGGGAAGTAATGAGCAGTTCTTC.

Only a few counts were recorded for this clone. The V gene is TRBV9, the J gene TRBJ2-3; weak D call: TRBD2 (6 bases). V was clipped by 4 bases and J by 5 bases, with 11 bases between them. Germline assignment: CDR1 SGDLS and CDR2 YYNGEE. The CDR3 covers 13 residues. Written as DNA, the CDR3 is TGTGCCAGCAGCCCCTCTAGCGTAGATACGCAGTATTTT. Its translation: CASSPSSVDTQYF. The full variable domain, its missing parts supplied by reference TRBV9 and TRBJ2-3, is DSGVTQTPKHLITATGQRVTLRCSPRSGDLSVYWYQQSLDQGLQFLIQYYNGEERAKGNILERFSAQQFPDLHSELNLSSLELGDSALYFCASSPSSVDTQYFGPGTRLTVL.

The chain carries TRBV28 and TRBJ2-7, with D perhaps matching TRBD2 (5 bases). The CDR3 contains 14 residues. Germline V gene sequence: CDR1 MDHEN, CDR2 SYDVKM. V shed 2 bases and J shed 5 bases, with 13 bases lying between them. The CDR3 sequence: CASSLGGQQDEQYF. DNA for the CDR3: TGTGCCAGCAGTTTAGGCGGGCAGCAGGACGAGCAGTACTTC.

V gene TRBV19 combines with J gene TRBJ1-5, with 9 bases fitting TRBD1. This CDR3 spans 17 amino acids. Unmatched junction bases numbered 7, after V lost 4 bases and J lost 0 bases. Germline assignment: CDR1 LNHDA and CDR2 SQIVND (reference sequence). DNA for the CDR3: TGTGCCAGTAGTAACCGGGACAGGGATTATAGCAATCAGCCCCAGCATTTT. This sequence encodes CASSNRDRDYSNQPQHF.

The chain has TRBV9 and TRBJ2-1, with a possible D match to TRBD1 (6 bases). The CDR3 runs to 17 residues. Germline V lookup: CDR1 SGDLS, CDR2 YYNGEE. V was trimmed by 0 bases and J by 7 bases, leaving 20 bases between them. The CDR3 DNA sequence: TGTGCCAGCAGCGTAGGAGGAACCCGGTGGGACAATAATGAGCAGTTCTTC. Amino acid sequence: CASSVGGTRWDNNEQFF.

The chain is built from TRBV5-1 and TRBJ1-1; D is uncertain. Trimming stripped 5 bases from V and 1 base from J, with 9 bases between. Germline loops: CDR1 SGHRS, CDR2 YFSETQ. This CDR3 is built from 13 residues. This chain's CDR3 is CASSPRGNTEAFF. For the CDR3, the DNA is TGCGCCAGCAGTCCCCGGGGGAACACTGAAGCTTTCTTT.

The rearrangement uses TRBV5-1 and TRBJ2-1, with D perhaps matching TRBD1 (5 bases). This CDR3 comprises 15 residues. Trimming removed 4 bases from V and 2 bases from J, with 13 bases in between. Germline CDR1 reads SGHRS; CDR2 reads YFSETQ. This CDR3 reads CASSLAGYTYNEQFF. CDR3 sequence (DNA): TGCGCCAGCAGCCTCGCAGGGTACACCTACAATGAGCAGTTCTTC.

The chain uses TRBV18 and TRBJ2-1, with 10 bases lining up with TRBD2. V lost 0 bases and J lost 4; bases outside the gene matches: 6. This CDR3 region has 17 residues. Germline V gene sequence: CDR1 KGHSH, CDR2 LQKENI. CDR3 coding DNA: TGTGCCAGCTCACCACCCGTTCGGACTAGCGGTTACAATGAGCAGTTCTTC. Its translation is CASSPPVRTSGYNEQFF.

In this sample, this clone turned up a few times. This chain links TRBV19 with TRBJ1-1; D call uncertain. The CDR3 length is 11 residues. CDR1 and CDR2 from the germline V gene are LNHDA and SQIVND (reference sequence). Trimming removed 6 bases from V and 8 bases from J, with 10 bases in between. CDR3 loop: CASRLGREAFF. CDR3 DNA: TGTGCCAGTAGACTAGGACGGGAAGCTTTCTTT.

This clone was picked up one time. The genes are TRBV6-5 and TRBJ2-7; TRBD2 is a possible D gene (7 bases). The CDR3 has 14 residues. Between the trimmed V and J ends, which lost 5 bases and 4 bases, there was a span of 15 bases. The germline CDR1 and CDR2 sequences are MNHEY and SVGAGI. The CDR3 loop reads CASSRQGRGYEQYF. The CDR3 DNA follows: TGTGCCAGCAGTCGCCAGGGGAGGGGGTACGAGCAGTACTTC.

The count of this clone is one. The chain joins TRBV18 to TRBJ1-1; D is uncertain. V dropped 4 bases and J dropped 1 base, with 4 bases sitting between them. This CDR3 has 12 residues. Germline V gives CDR1 KGHSH, CDR2 LQKENI. This CDR3 reads CASSQRNTEAFF. In DNA, the CDR3 is TGTGCCAGCTCACAGAGGAACACTGAAGCTTTCTTT.

The J gene is TRBJ2-7, the V gene TRBV15; TRBD1 agrees at 7 bases. V lost 8 bases and J lost 0; bases outside the gene matches: 1. CDR1 and CDR2 (germline): LNHNV, YYDKDF (reference sequence). CDR3 size: 12 residues. The CDR3 DNA reads TGTGCCACCCGGGACAGCTCCTACGAGCAGTACTTC. This gives the protein CATRDSSYEQYF.

The chain joins TRBV18 to TRBJ1-1, with D possibly being TRBD1 (6 bases). CDR3 length equals 13 residues. Germline loops: CDR1 KGHSH, CDR2 LQKENI. Between the trimmed V and J ends, which lost 4 bases and 3 bases, there was a span of 9 bases. As DNA, the CDR3 is TGTGCCAGCTCACTAGGGGGGGACACTGAAGCTTTCTTT. Amino acid sequence: CASSLGGDTEAFF. The variable domain in full, with the rest retrieved from reference TRBV18 and TRBJ1-1, is NAGVMQNPRHLVRRRGQEARLRCSPMKGHSHVYWYRQLPEEGLKFMVYLQKENIIDESGMPKERFSAEFPKEGPSILRIQQVVRGDSAAYFCASSLGGDTEAFFGQGTRLTVV.

This chain links TRBV7-9 with TRBJ1-1; 9 bases match TRBD1. Trimming at V came to 0 bases and at J to 11 bases, leaving 1 base not matched to a gene. From germline, CDR1 is SEHNR and CDR2 FQNEAQ (reference sequence). There are 12 residues in the CDR3. CDR3 sequence (DNA): TGTGCCAGCAGCTTAGCCGGACAGGGGGCTTTCTTT. Its protein is CASSLAGQGAFF.

The chain recombines TRBV7-3 with TRBJ1-3; the D gene is possibly TRBD1 (5 bases). The CDR3 loop spans 15 amino acids. Germline CDR1 reads SGHTA; CDR2 reads FQGTGA. V lost 5 bases to trimming and J lost 3 bases, with 14 bases between them. CDR3 nucleotides: TGTGCCAGCAGCGAGACGACAGATTATGGAAACACCATATATTTT. Amino acid sequence: CASSETTDYGNTIYF.

The gene calls are TRBV27 and TRBJ2-5; 8 bases line up with TRBD1. Gene TRBJ2-7 matches the end of the DNA better, so the J call may be wrong. The CDR3 consists of 15 residues. Germline V gene sequence: CDR1 MNHEY, CDR2 SMNVEV (reference sequence). CDR3 region: CASRSSTGTGYEQYF. The CDR3 DNA reads as TGTGCCAGCAGGTCATCCACGGGGACAGGCTACGAGCAGTACTTC.

The V call is TRBV30, the J call TRBJ2-1; D call uncertain. The V end lost 4 bases, the J end lost 2 bases, and 15 bases lay between the germline ends. Germline V gene sequence: CDR1 GTSNPN, CDR2 SVGIG (reference sequence). The CDR3 is 15 residues long. CDR3 bases: TGTGCCTGGATAAAAAGGTATGGGCCCTACAATGAGCAGTTCTTC. The encoded protein is CAWIKRYGPYNEQFF.

The chain joins TRBV5-3 to TRBJ1-5; D unresolved. TRBV5-3 qualifies as an ORF whose function is uncertain. This CDR3 has 12 amino acids. V gave up 4 bases and J gave up 5 bases, with 7 bases separating them. The CDR3 is CARSERDQPQHF. In DNA, the CDR3 is TGTGCCAGAAGCGAGAGGGATCAGCCCCAGCATTTT.

The rearrangement joins TRBV25-1 to TRBJ2-1; D may be TRBD2 (5 bases). Per the germline V gene, CDR1 is MGHDK and CDR2 is SYGVNS. V dropped 5 bases and J dropped 13 bases, with 12 bases sitting between them. The CDR3 spans 11 residues. The CDR3 protein is CASSPLREQFF. The CDR3 nucleotides read TGTGCCAGCAGTCCCCTGAGGGAACAGTTCTTC.